What follows are 32 T cell receptor beta chains derived from one specimen sequenced in a study of vaccination effects on CD4 cells after COVID-19. Culture lasted approximately 10 days before CD4+ T cell isolation. Profiling relied on immunoSEQ multiplex PCR, and the TCRdb table lists in-frame clones only, not all of them. The sample shows about 74,000 clones, roughly three quarters of them seen only once. Their specific antigens are unknown. The source material was CD4+ T cells from PBMCs cultured without peptide, sampled before COVID-19 vaccination. The receptors here all came from a human donor who received a COVID-19 vaccine.

The V gene is TRBV19, the J gene TRBJ2-2, with TRBD2 identical over 11 bases. CDR3 size: 18 residues. Trimming removed 3 bases from V and 0 bases from J; junction bases left unmatched: 6. CDR1 is LNHDA and CDR2 is SQIVND in the germline V gene (reference sequence). The CDR3 region has the DNA TGTGCCAGTAGTATGACTAGCGGGGATCCCGCGAACACCGGGGAGCTGTTTTTT. It translates to CASSMTSGDPANTGELFF.

The chain has TRBV5-1 and TRBJ2-2; 10 positions agree with TRBD1. The CDR3 extends over 16 amino acids. Germline trimming cut 0 bases from V and 7 bases from J; bases unmatched to any gene: 6. Germline-derived CDR1 and CDR2 are SGHRS and YFSETQ. CDR3 nucleotide sequence: TGCGCCAGCAGCTTGGTAGGGACAGGGGATCACGGGGAGCTGTTTTTT. It encodes CASSLVGTGDHGELFF.

V and J are TRBV24-1 and TRBJ2-5; D is possibly TRBD1 or TRBD2 (5 bases each). The CDR3 totals 13 residues. V was clipped by 9 bases and J by 5 bases, with 15 bases between them. Per germline, CDR1 KGHDR and CDR2 SFDVKD. Here the CDR3 DNA reads TGTGCCACCCGGGTGGGACCCGGCGAGACCCAGTACTTC. Translating gives CATRVGPGETQYF.

Regarding this clone: Additional DNA sequences in this sample encode the identical CDR3. The chain has TRBV7-2 and TRBJ2-5, with D maybe TRBD1 (6 bases). The CDR3 covers 14 residues. Trimming removed 0 bases from V and 4 bases from J, with 9 bases in between. The germline V gene encodes CDR1 SGHTA and CDR2 FQGNSA. CDR3 in DNA: TGTGCCAGCAGCTTAGCGGGGGCCGGAGAGACCCAGTACTTC. The encoded protein is CASSLAGAGETQYF.

The V and J genes are TRBV11-1 and TRBJ1-2; D ambiguous. The CDR3 spans 13 residues. The V and J ends lost 5 bases and 6 bases respectively, with 13 bases between them. Per the germline V gene, CDR1 is SGHAT and CDR2 is FQDESV (reference sequence). CDR3 bases: TGTGCCAGCAGCAACTTCGGTATGCATGGCTACACCTTC. Protein product: CASSNFGMHGYTF.

The V call is TRBV24-1, the J call TRBJ2-3, with a possible D match to TRBD1 (5 bases). V was clipped by 5 bases and J by 0 bases, with 11 bases between them. The CDR3 loop spans 15 amino acids. The V gene's germline CDR1 is KGHDR and CDR2 SFDVKD. The CDR3 DNA follows: TGTGCCACCAGTGGGACACGTTCTAGCACAGATACGCAGTATTTT. Protein sequence: CATSGTRSSTDTQYF.

This clone was seen a few times. The chain combines TRBV29-1 with TRBJ1-1; D is unclear. CDR3 size: 12 residues. Trimming shortened V by 4 bases and J by 0 bases, and 6 bases separated the two germline ends. Germline CDR1 is SQVTM and CDR2 is ANQGSEA. CDR3 bases: TGCAGCGTTGGGATATTGAACACTGAAGCTTTCTTT. This gives the protein CSVGILNTEAFF.

This chain links TRBV7-9 with TRBJ2-7; the D is unclear. The CDR3 has 13 amino acids. Trimming cost V 2 bases and J 3 bases, with 8 bases left between them. Germline values: CDR1 SEHNR, CDR2 FQNEAQ (reference sequence). The CDR3 sequence is CASSLYAGYEQYV. The CDR3 DNA reads TGTGCCAGCAGCTTATACGCAGGCTACGAGCAGTACGTC.

This chain links TRBV7-2 with TRBJ2-2, with D unclear. The CDR3 runs 14 residues. Trimming shortened V by 4 bases and J by 1 base, and 7 bases separated the two germline ends. Germline CDR1 reads SGHTA; CDR2 reads FQGNSA. The CDR3 loop reads CASSSAGNTGELFF. The CDR3 DNA reads TGTGCCAGCAGCTCCGCAGGGAACACCGGGGAGCTGTTTTTT.

The chain carries TRBV18 and TRBJ2-5; 8 bases fit TRBD1. After removal of 3 bases from V and 1 base from J, the junction contained 4 bases not matched to a gene. Germline V gives CDR1 KGHSH, CDR2 LQKENI. The CDR3 has 15 residues. CDR3 DNA: TGTGCCAGCTCACCCGGACAGGGCGGCCAAGAGACCCAGTACTTC. Residues: CASSPGQGGQETQYF.

This clone was recorded once. This chain links TRBV4-1 with TRBJ1-2, with D perhaps matching TRBD1 (5 bases). Germline V gives CDR1 MGHRA, CDR2 YSYEKL. The CDR3 length is 12 residues. V lost 0 bases, J lost 8 bases, and 7 bases lay in between. CDR3 protein: CASSQDRAGYTF. The CDR3, as DNA: TGCGCCAGCAGCCAAGACAGGGCCGGCTACACCTTC.

The chain carries TRBV30 and TRBJ1-2; D call uncertain. The CDR3 contains 11 residues. Trimming pared 5 bases from V and 10 bases from J, leaving 14 bases between. CDR1 GTSNPN and CDR2 SVGIG come from the germline V gene (reference sequence). The chain's CDR3 is CAWAPGPNYTF. In DNA form, the CDR3 reads TGTGCCTGGGCCCCCGGGCCTAACTACACCTTC.

This chain joins TRBV24-1 and TRBJ2-1, with 7 bases identical to TRBD2. CDR1 and CDR2 (germline): KGHDR, SFDVKD. V dropped 2 bases and J dropped 9; count of bases not matched to a gene: 6. CDR3 length: 14 residues. CDR3 bases: TGTGCCACCAGTGATTCCCTATGGGAGGGTGAGCAGTTCTTC. Translating gives CATSDSLWEGEQFF.

The chain couples TRBV28 to TRBJ1-2; D call uncertain. The CDR3 is 12 residues long. From germline, CDR1 is MDHEN and CDR2 SYDVKM. The germline V and J ends were trimmed by 1 base and 7 bases, with 7 bases remaining between them. CDR3 in DNA: TGTGCCAGCAGTTTATCAGTATCTGGCTACACCTTC. Translation: CASSLSVSGYTF.

The chain combines TRBV6-6 with TRBJ2-6; tentative D call: TRBD2 (6 bases). The CDR3 contains 14 residues. The germline gives CDR1 MNHNY, CDR2 SVGAGI (reference sequence). Trimming shortened V by 5 bases and J by 1 base, and 6 bases separated the two germline ends. CDR3 amino acids: CASSRGSGANVLTF. The CDR3 coding sequence is TGTGCCAGCAGTCGGGGGTCTGGGGCCAACGTCCTGACTTTC.

This rearrangement joins TRBV7-8 to TRBJ1-1; D perhaps matches TRBD1 (5 bases). The length of the CDR3 is 15 residues. V lost 1 base to trimming and J lost 1 base, with 10 bases between them. CDR1 is SGHVS, CDR2 FQNEAQ, per germline. The CDR3 DNA reads as TGTGCCAGCAGCTTAGACAGGCCTGGGAACACTGAAGCTTTCTTT. Encoded protein: CASSLDRPGNTEAFF.

This clone has a handful of counts. The CDR3 loop reads CASSLAQGYGYTF. In DNA form, the CDR3 reads TGTGCCAGCAGCTTAGCCCAGGGCTATGGCTACACCTTC. The chain links TRBV7-9 to TRBJ1-2; the D gene is possibly TRBD1 (5 bases). This CDR3 region has 13 residues. Germline V lookup: CDR1 SEHNR, CDR2 FQNEAQ (reference sequence). Between the trimmed V and J ends, which lost 0 bases and 4 bases, there was a span of 6 bases.

The CDR3 DNA sequence: TGTGCCACCAGTGACGGGCCGTGGAGTATTGGCTACACCTTC. Translating it yields CATSDGPWSIGYTF. V usage is TRBV24-1 and J usage is TRBJ1-2; D uncertain. The CDR3 spans 14 residues. CDR1 and CDR2 from the germline V gene are KGHDR and SFDVKD. Trimming pared 4 bases from V and 7 bases from J, leaving 15 bases between.

This clone has just one count. The chain recombines TRBV7-3 with TRBJ1-1; TRBD1 is a possible D gene (6 bases). CDR1 is SGHTA and CDR2 is FQGTGA in the germline V gene. This CDR3 is built from 13 residues. V was shortened by 5 bases and J by 7 bases, with 14 bases between the two germline ends. CDR3 in amino acids: CASSQQQGNEAFF. The CDR3 coding sequence is TGTGCCAGCAGCCAGCAACAGGGAAATGAAGCTTTCTTT.

The chain links TRBV10-2 to TRBJ2-3, with a weak D call TRBD1 (6 bases). CDR3 length equals 16 residues. Germline V lookup: CDR1 WSHSY, CDR2 SAAADI. Trimming removed 0 bases from V and 2 bases from J, with 12 bases in between. The CDR3 sequence: CASSESGDTITDTQYF. CDR3 bases: TGCGCCAGCAGTGAGTCGGGGGACACTATCACAGATACGCAGTATTTT.

The count of this clone is one. The rearrangement links TRBV9 to TRBJ2-2; the D gene is possibly TRBD2 (6 bases). V was pared by 4 bases and J by 5 bases, with 6 bases between. The germline V gene has CDR1 SGDLS and CDR2 YYNGEE. There are 12 residues in the CDR3. CDR3 nucleotides: TGTGCCAGCAGCCGGGGGACCGGGGAGCTGTTTTTT. Translated: CASSRGTGELFF.

J is TRBJ2-2 and V is TRBV5-1; no definite D call. There are 14 residues in the CDR3. V lost 1 base and J 1 base, leaving 5 bases between the germline ends. Germline CDR1 reads SGHRS; CDR2 reads YFSETQ. The CDR3 spells CASSLTGNTGELFF. Written as DNA, the CDR3 is TGCGCCAGCAGCTTGACTGGGAACACCGGGGAGCTGTTTTTT.

This chain joins TRBV5-8 and TRBJ2-3; D may be TRBD1 or TRBD2 (5 bases each). V lost 5 bases to trimming and J lost 3 bases, with 13 bases between them. CDR1 and CDR2 from the germline V gene are SGHTS and YDEGEE. The CDR3 consists of 14 residues. The CDR3 loop reads CASRPGPFTDTQYF. CDR3 in DNA: TGTGCCAGCAGGCCGGGACCATTTACAGATACGCAGTATTTT.

V and J are TRBV7-2 and TRBJ2-7; TRBD1 is a possible D gene (6 bases). The CDR3 is made up of 14 amino acids. Germline V gene sequence: CDR1 SGHTA, CDR2 FQGNSA. The V and J ends lost 2 bases and 5 bases respectively, with 13 bases between them. The CDR3 reads CASSLYGGDHEQYV. CDR3 DNA: TGTGCCAGCAGCTTATATGGGGGCGACCACGAGCAGTACGTC.

The chain has TRBV9 and TRBJ2-3, with TRBD2 matching over 8 bases. Germline-derived CDR1 and CDR2 are SGDLS and YYNGEE. CDR3 length: 16 amino acids. After removal of 4 bases from V and 1 base from J, the junction contained 8 bases not matched to a gene. As DNA, the CDR3 is TGTGCCAGCAGCTCGACTAGCGCCTTGGGCACAGATACGCAGTATTTT. Protein sequence: CASSSTSALGTDTQYF.

The gene calls are TRBV30 and TRBJ1-1; 10 nucleotides agree with TRBD1. V shed 7 bases and J 1 base; nucleotides not matched to a gene: 6. The CDR3 is made up of 14 amino acids. Looked up from germline, CDR1 is GTSNPN and CDR2 is SVGIG (reference sequence). The CDR3: CASERDRGNTEAFF. The CDR3 DNA is TGTGCCTCAGAAAGGGACAGGGGGAACACTGAAGCTTTCTTT.

The CDR3 loop reads CASSFVSTGVGEQFF. In DNA form, the CDR3 reads TGTGCCAGCAGCTTCGTTTCCACAGGGGTCGGTGAGCAGTTCTTC. This chain connects TRBV7-2 to TRBJ2-1, with TRBD1 matching over 7 bases. The CDR3 has 15 residues. The germline gives CDR1 SGHTA, CDR2 FQGNSA. Losses at the gene ends were 3 bases for V and 9 bases for J; bases not matched to a gene: 11.

The V call is TRBV3-1 (or the pseudogene TRBV3-2), the J call TRBJ1-2, with D possibly being TRBD1 (6 bases). V was pared by 0 bases and J by 7 bases, with 12 bases between. In germline, CDR1 is LGHDT, CDR2 YNNKEL (reference sequence). The CDR3 extends over 14 amino acids. The chain's CDR3 is CASSQDQGRGGYTF. DNA for the CDR3: TGTGCCAGCAGCCAAGATCAGGGGCGGGGTGGCTACACCTTC.

The J gene is TRBJ2-4, the V gene TRBV18; 9 nucleotides match TRBD2. V shed 1 base, J shed 8 bases, and the junction held 3 bases outside the gene matches. Germline values: CDR1 KGHSH, CDR2 LQKENI. The CDR3 has 14 amino acids. CDR3 DNA: TGTGCCAGCTCACCACAGCGGGGGGCGGACATTCAGTACTTC. Its protein is CASSPQRGADIQYF.

The V and J genes are TRBV7-9 and TRBJ1-5, with D possibly TRBD1 on 5 matching bases. Per the germline V gene, CDR1 is SEHNR and CDR2 is FQNEAQ (reference sequence). Trimming left V 5 bases short and J 5 bases short, with 19 bases between. The CDR3 covers 16 residues. The CDR3 is CASSAGSSRVDQPQHF. The CDR3 nucleotides are TGTGCCAGCAGCGCCGGTAGCTCCAGGGTTGATCAGCCCCAGCATTTT.

The chain is built from TRBV5-8 and TRBJ1-1, with D perhaps TRBD1 (6 bases). CDR3 length: 16 amino acids. In germline, CDR1 is SGHTS, CDR2 YDEGEE. Deletions cut 1 base from V and 2 bases from J, with 15 bases between. DNA of the CDR3: TGTGCCAGCAGCTTGCGTGGGGGCGGGCGAAACACTGAAGCTTTCTTT. Protein product: CASSLRGGGRNTEAFF.

V gene TRBV19 combines with J gene TRBJ1-2; D uncertain. The germline V gene encodes CDR1 LNHDA and CDR2 SQIVND (reference sequence). V lost 5 bases to trimming and J lost 4 bases, with 17 bases between them. This CDR3 region has 15 residues. The chain's CDR3 is CASSPYDPDFYGYTF. CDR3 sequence (DNA): TGTGCCAGTAGTCCATACGACCCGGACTTCTATGGCTACACCTTC. Full variable domain (outside the CDR3, taken from reference TRBV19 and TRBJ1-2): DGGITQSPKYLFRKEGQNVTLSCEQNLNHDAMYWYRQDPGQGLRLIYYSQIVNDFQKGDIAEGYSVSREKKESFPLTVTSAQKNPTAFYLCASSPYDPDFYGYTFGSGTRLTVV.